The present T cell receptor beta chain was sequenced within a study of cytomegalovirus exposure and HLA in healthy donors. General study results and limits: In vitro checks showed that a few CMV-associated chains really do target CMV antigens. Subsequent analysis found a tendency for first-cohort TCR clusters to co-occur within the 110 or so validation repertoires. The study put 150 to 200 TCR beta chains on its list as cytomegalovirus-associated. Rare TCR sequences predominated, though certain public TCRs were found in many donors.

In regard to this clone: What it recognizes is unknown.

The method was immunoSEQ multiplex PCR; TCRdb's version includes in-frame clones alone and lacks a portion of them. This table holds approximately 130,000 clones, about 84% found once. Germline CDR1 is LGHNA and CDR2 is YSLEER. V lost 1 base and J lost 4; bases outside the gene matches: 3. The CDR3 runs 16 residues. The source material was PBMCs. The receptor comes from a woman aged 25 to 45 in good health and CMV-seronegative. This rearrangement joins TRBV4-3 to TRBJ2-3, with TRBD2 identical over 12 bases. In DNA form, the CDR3 reads TGCGCCAGCAGCCAAGCATCTAGCGGGGGGGCAGATACGCAGTATTTT. Protein sequence: CASSQASSGGADTQYF.